The entry below describes one T cell receptor beta chain. Antigen: not known. This sample is part of a study of cytomegalovirus exposure and HLA in healthy donors. Per germline, CDR1 LNHDA and CDR2 SQIVND (reference sequence). The V and J ends lost 2 bases and 1 base respectively, with 5 bases between them. This CDR3 region has 14 residues. Study results and caveats: Later on, an analysis tied roughly 17,000 TCR beta sequences to HLA alleles at 0.05 false discovery rate. Researchers reported in a later analysis that common viral pathogens appeared linked to several top clusters. Cytomegalovirus association was assigned to about 150 TCR beta chains. Specificity of a few CMV-associated chains for CMV antigens was verified in vitro.

A multiplex PCR was run with 60 Vbeta primers and 13 Jbeta primers. TCRdb's copy holds only in-frame clones and misses some; the assay was immunoSEQ multiplex PCR. The data contain about 160,000 clones, around 88% of them singletons. The sequencing input was PBMCs. This rearrangement joins TRBV19 to TRBJ1-4; weak D call: TRBD1 (5 bases). The TCR comes from a young woman in good health and CMV-seronegative. In nucleotides, the CDR3 is TGTGCCAGTAGTATACAGGGAACTAATGAAAAACTGTTTTTT. As protein: CASSIQGTNEKLFF.